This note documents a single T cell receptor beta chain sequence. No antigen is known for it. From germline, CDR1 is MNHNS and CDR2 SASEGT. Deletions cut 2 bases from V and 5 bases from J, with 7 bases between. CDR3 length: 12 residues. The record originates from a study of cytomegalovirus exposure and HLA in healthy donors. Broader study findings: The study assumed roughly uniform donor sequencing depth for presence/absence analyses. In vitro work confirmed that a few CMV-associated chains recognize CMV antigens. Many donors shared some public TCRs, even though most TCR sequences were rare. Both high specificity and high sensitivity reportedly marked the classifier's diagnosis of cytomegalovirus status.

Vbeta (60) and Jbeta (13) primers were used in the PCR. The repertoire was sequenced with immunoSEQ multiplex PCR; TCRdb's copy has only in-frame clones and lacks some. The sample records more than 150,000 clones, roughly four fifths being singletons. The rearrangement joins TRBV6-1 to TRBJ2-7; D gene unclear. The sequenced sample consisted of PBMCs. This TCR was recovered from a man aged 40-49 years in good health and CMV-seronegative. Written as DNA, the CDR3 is TGTGCCAGCAGTGAAATCTTCGACGAGCAGTACTTC. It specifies CASSEIFDEQYF.